The clone carrying this T cell receptor (beta chain) was found a few times. This entry is derived from a study of blood T cells in healthy people across ages. Next came a second PCR, run for about 6 to 12 cycles, which used a sample-barcoded 5' primer along with a J-beta primer mix. TCRdb reprocessed the 5' RACE reads via MiXCR and lists one record per CDR3 protein. The table shows roughly 1.6 million distinct CDR3 sequences, with almost 35% occurring only once. The CDR3 covers 13 residues. CDR1 and CDR2 (germline): ENHRY, SYGVKD. V shed 4 bases and J shed 4 bases, with 9 bases lying between them. The gene calls are TRBV10-3 and TRBJ2-3, with no clear D. The specimen was blood. The sequence was obtained from a woman aged 25-40 years in good health. The CDR3 DNA reads as TGTGCCATCAGTGGAGCTAGAGCAGATACGCAGTATTTT. It specifies CAISGARADTQYF.